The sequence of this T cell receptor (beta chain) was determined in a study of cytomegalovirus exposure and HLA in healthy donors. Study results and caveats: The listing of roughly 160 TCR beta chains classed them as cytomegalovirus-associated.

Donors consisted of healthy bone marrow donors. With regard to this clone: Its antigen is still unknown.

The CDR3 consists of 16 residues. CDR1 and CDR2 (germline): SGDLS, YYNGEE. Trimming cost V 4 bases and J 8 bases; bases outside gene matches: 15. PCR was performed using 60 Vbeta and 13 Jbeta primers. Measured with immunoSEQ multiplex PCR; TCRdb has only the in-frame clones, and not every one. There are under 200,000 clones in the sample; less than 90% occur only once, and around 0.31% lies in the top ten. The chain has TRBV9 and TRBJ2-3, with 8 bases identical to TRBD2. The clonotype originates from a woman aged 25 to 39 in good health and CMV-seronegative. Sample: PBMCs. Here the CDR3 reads CASSLYSGMGKGTQYF. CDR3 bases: TGTGCCAGCAGCCTTTATAGCGGGATGGGGAAAGGTACGCAGTATTTT.